This T cell receptor (beta chain) was captured by sequencing in a study of long-term antiretroviral therapy in people with HIV. Overall study findings and caveats: From the mid-2000s to the late 2010s, blood was obtained, possibly while participants received older ART regimens.

At the survey level, the v3.0 immunoSEQ assay was run. The table came from immunoSEQ multiplex PCR; TCRdb's copy has only in-frame clones and leaves some out. The table has around 13,000 clones, approximately 80% seen once. Treated in the United States were all of the participants with HIV. In the case of this clone: Its target is unknown.

Sequences were derived from unsorted PBMCs, sampled 3.2 years before starting antiretroviral therapy. The sequence was obtained from a man aged 40-50 years with HIV.

This CDR3 reads CASREIAGSYEQYF. The CDR3 region has the DNA TGTGCCAGCAGGGAGATAGCGGGGTCCTACGAGCAGTACTTC. The chain uses TRBV6-1 and TRBJ2-7, with 8 bases identical to TRBD2. Looked up from germline, CDR1 is MNHNS and CDR2 is SASEGT. The CDR3 runs to 14 residues. Trimming at V came to 6 bases and at J to 1 base, leaving 5 bases not matched to a gene.